What follows are 25 T cell receptor beta chains derived from one specimen sequenced in a study of OX40 agonist ivuxolimab in advanced cancers. The library was produced with the immunoSEQ multiplex PCR assay. Held by TCRdb, this immuneACCESS table contains in-frame sequences only and omits some clones. Under half of the omission traces to an unresolved V gene where checked; the cause of the rest is unknown. The sample table contains over 65,000 clones; only one count was recorded for about four fifths of them. 5.5% of the sample comes from the top ten. The starting material was CD4+ or CD8+ T cells sorted from blood, obtained in a trial of the OX40 agonist ivuxolimab. The receptor set was obtained from an adult with an advanced solid tumor such as melanoma, head and neck, liver or kidney cancer.

As DNA, the CDR3 is TGTGCCACCGTAAGTGGGATCTCTGGGGCCAACGTCCTGACTTTC. Protein product: CATVSGISGANVLTF. The chain uses TRBV15 and TRBJ2-6; no clear D. Germline lookup yields CDR1 LNHNV and CDR2 YYDKDF (reference sequence). V lost 8 bases to trimming and J lost 0 bases, with 11 bases between them. This CDR3 has 15 amino acids.

The chain carries TRBV9 and TRBJ2-2; 10 nucleotides line up with TRBD2. Germline CDR1 and CDR2: SGDLS and YYNGEE. V lost 0 bases and J lost 6; bases outside the gene matches: 8. The CDR3 is made up of 17 amino acids. For the CDR3, the DNA is TGTGCCAGCAGCGTAGGACCTAGCGGGAGTTCATCCGGGGAGCTGTTTTTT. Protein sequence: CASSVGPSGSSSGELFF.

This chain joins TRBV2 and TRBJ2-3, with TRBD2 identical over 12 bases. Trimming at V came to 5 bases and at J to 2 bases, leaving 2 bases not matched to a gene. The V gene's germline CDR1 is SNHLY and CDR2 FYNNEI. The CDR3 is 15 residues long. DNA of the CDR3: TGTGCCAGCAGTAGGACTAGCGGGAACACAGATACGCAGTATTTT. Amino acids: CASSRTSGNTDTQYF.

The chain links TRBV28 to TRBJ2-1; D is perhaps TRBD1 (6 bases). The V gene lost 3 bases and the J gene lost 7 bases, with 16 bases spanning the gap. The germline V gene has CDR1 MDHEN and CDR2 SYDVKM. The CDR3 has 15 residues. The CDR3 region is CASSLLSGTQNEQFF. The CDR3 DNA is TGTGCCAGCAGTTTGCTGTCCGGGACACAAAATGAGCAGTTCTTC.

The genes are TRBV19 and TRBJ2-1, with D maybe TRBD2 (6 bases). V shed 6 bases and J shed 6 bases, with 18 bases lying between them. The CDR3 loop spans 15 amino acids. Looked up from germline, CDR1 is LNHDA and CDR2 is SQIVND (reference sequence). CDR3 protein: CASSFGTLASNEQFF. Written as DNA, the CDR3 is TGTGCCAGTAGCTTCGGGACTTTAGCGTCCAATGAGCAGTTCTTC.

The J gene is TRBJ2-5, the V gene TRBV7-9, with 13 bases identical to TRBD2. Germline V lookup: CDR1 SEHNR, CDR2 FQNEAQ (reference sequence). The CDR3 length is 16 residues. V was pared by 5 bases and J by 7 bases, with 10 bases of the junction left unmatched. The CDR3 DNA reads as TGTGCCAGCAGCCTCGGGACTAGCGGGGTTCGGGGGACCCAGTACTTC. Translation gives CASSLGTSGVRGTQYF.

J is TRBJ2-2 and V is TRBV19; no clear D gene. Trimming left V 3 bases short and J 1 base short, with 6 bases between. Germline V gives CDR1 LNHDA, CDR2 SQIVND (reference sequence). The CDR3 loop spans 14 amino acids. The CDR3 is CASSMTLNTGELFF. DNA for the CDR3: TGTGCCAGTAGTATGACTTTGAACACCGGGGAGCTGTTTTTT.

This clone was detected once. This chain links TRBV20-1 with TRBJ2-1; 10 bases align to TRBD2. CDR1 DFQATT and CDR2 SNEGSKA come from the germline V gene (reference sequence). The CDR3 contains 11 residues. Germline trimming cut 6 bases from V and 9 bases from J; bases unmatched to any gene: 2. The CDR3 bases are TGCAGTGCGCTAGCGGGAGTTGAGCAGTTCTTC. It is translated as CSALAGVEQFF.

This sequence joins TRBV5-6 and TRBJ2-1; possibly TRBD2 for D (7 bases). The V end was cut by 3 bases, the J end by 4 bases, with 11 bases between. The V gene's germline CDR1 is SGHDT and CDR2 YYEEEE. CDR3 size: 14 residues. The CDR3 region is CASSWGGLYNEQFF. The CDR3 coding sequence is TGTGCCAGCAGCTGGGGGGGCCTATACAATGAGCAGTTCTTC.

The CDR3 bases are TGTGCCAGCAGCGTAGATGGAACCCCCTACGAGCAGTACTTC. This translates into CASSVDGTPYEQYF. V usage is TRBV9 and J usage is TRBJ2-7; no definite D call. Trimming cost V 0 bases and J 2 bases, with 9 bases left between them. The germline gives CDR1 SGDLS, CDR2 YYNGEE. This CDR3 has 14 residues. Full variable domain (missing parts from reference TRBV9 and TRBJ2-7): DSGVTQTPKHLITATGQRVTLRCSPRSGDLSVYWYQQSLDQGLQFLIQYYNGEERAKGNILERFSAQQFPDLHSELNLSSLELGDSALYFCASSVDGTPYEQYFGPGTRLTVT.

The rearrangement links TRBV6-5 to TRBJ1-2; the match to TRBD1 covers 8 bases. Trimming took 6 bases from V and 5 from J; bases not matched to a gene: 8. CDR1 MNHEY and CDR2 SVGAGI come from the germline V gene. The CDR3 spans 14 residues. CDR3 DNA: TGTGCCAGCAGCATACAGGGGGGTGGTTATGGCTACACCTTC. Translation gives CASSIQGGGYGYTF.

The chain has TRBV10-2 and TRBJ1-1; D possibly corresponds to TRBD1 (5 bases). Germline CDR1 reads WSHSY; CDR2 reads SAAADI. The CDR3 totals 13 residues. V was pared by 3 bases and J by 2 bases, with 7 bases between. This CDR3 reads CASSEQANTEAFF. The CDR3 nucleotides are TGCGCCAGCAGTGAACAGGCCAACACTGAAGCTTTCTTT.

The V call is TRBV19, the J call TRBJ2-5; 8 bases map to TRBD2. From germline, CDR1 is LNHDA and CDR2 SQIVND (reference sequence). This CDR3 is built from 15 residues. V shed 5 bases, J shed 5 bases, and the junction held 10 bases outside the gene matches. The CDR3 DNA reads TGTGCCAGTAGTCCGAGACTAGCGAGGTCTGAGACCCAGTACTTC. Encoded protein: CASSPRLARSETQYF.

The chain links TRBV15 to TRBJ2-5, with 7 bases fitting TRBD1. After removal of 0 bases from V and 6 bases from J, the junction contained 7 bases not matched to a gene. Germline CDR1 is LNHNV and CDR2 is YYDKDF (reference sequence). There are 15 residues in the CDR3. The CDR3 DNA follows: TGTGCCACCAGCAGAGATGGCGCAGGGGGACAGACCCAGTACTTC. It codes for CATSRDGAGGQTQYF.

The CDR3 region has the DNA TGTGCCAGCAGAGATCGGGGCACTGAAGCTTTCTTT. Protein sequence: CASRDRGTEAFF. The chain couples TRBV11-1 to TRBJ1-1, with D hard to call. This CDR3 has 12 amino acids. Trimming left V 6 bases short and J 4 bases short, with 9 bases between. The germline gives CDR1 SGHAT, CDR2 FQDESV (reference sequence).

CDR3 in DNA: TGCGCCAGCAGCCAAGCCCCTGGGGGTCTTAAGACCGGGGAGCTGTTTTTT. This encodes CASSQAPGGLKTGELFF. This chain links TRBV4-1 with TRBJ2-2, with D tentatively TRBD1 or TRBD2 (5 bases each). This CDR3 contains 17 residues. V lost 1 base and J lost 5, with 17 bases in between. Per germline, CDR1 MGHRA and CDR2 YSYEKL.

This clone appeared a single time. The gene calls are TRBV27 and TRBJ1-2; D remains unclear. Trimming stripped 7 bases from V and 2 bases from J, with 8 bases between. The germline V gene encodes CDR1 MNHEY and CDR2 SMNVEV (reference sequence). The CDR3 covers 12 residues. The CDR3 protein is CASKSSNYGYTF. CDR3 DNA sequence: TGTGCCAGCAAGTCCAGCAACTATGGCTACACCTTC.

As DNA, the CDR3 is TGTGCCAGCAGTGAGGGGGGACAGGCCCCACCCTGGGGCTACACCTTC. This encodes CASSEGGQAPPWGYTF. The V gene is TRBV2, the J gene TRBJ1-2, with TRBD1 matching 8 bases. This CDR3 is 16 amino acids long. V lost 3 bases and J lost 8; bases outside the gene matches: 14. The germline gives CDR1 SNHLY, CDR2 FYNNEI.

V and J are TRBV10-3 and TRBJ2-1; TRBD2 aligns across 11 bases. This CDR3 is 17 amino acids long. The junction had 8 bases not matched to a gene; V was cut back by 4 bases and J by 3 bases. CDR1 and CDR2 from the germline V gene are ENHRY and SYGVKD. As DNA, the CDR3 is TGTGCCATCAGTGGTCTAGCGGGAGGCCGGGGCTACAATGAGCAGTTCTTC. Its translation: CAISGLAGGRGYNEQFF.

The chain has TRBV5-1 and TRBJ1-1, with D possibly TRBD1 on 5 matching bases. Germline CDR1 and CDR2: SGHRS and YFSETQ. The CDR3 has 16 residues. V was shortened by 4 bases and J by 7 bases, with 23 bases between the two germline ends. CDR3 DNA: TGCGCCAGCAGCCTAATTACGGGCTTTCGGGGGGTTGAAGCTTTCTTT. It encodes CASSLITGFRGVEAFF.

The chain is built from TRBV9 and TRBJ1-5; D gene unclear. The CDR3 sequence is 13 residues long. The ends were cut back, 0 bases at V and 5 bases at J, with 6 bases in the middle. The germline V gene has CDR1 SGDLS and CDR2 YYNGEE. The CDR3 region has the DNA TGTGCCAGCAGCGTAGAACTCGATCAGCCCCAGCATTTT. Translated, it gives CASSVELDQPQHF.

J is TRBJ2-1 and V is TRBV13; 7 positions match TRBD1. With V trimmed by 3 bases and J by 12 bases, 17 bases remained unmatched. Germline V lookup: CDR1 PRHDT, CDR2 FYEKMQ (reference sequence). This CDR3 comprises 16 residues. Here the CDR3 DNA reads TGTGCCAGCAGCTTCCCTCCTCCCGAGGGGGCCCTTAGGCAGTTCTTC. Translated, it gives CASSFPPPEGALRQFF.

V is TRBV21-1 and J is TRBJ2-7; TRBD1 was called by the table and not checked on the DNA. TRBV21-1 is listed as a pseudogene. The CDR3 is 15 residues long. CDR3 DNA sequence: TGTGCCAGCAGCCCCCGAGAGGACAGGGGGCACGAGCAGTACTTC. Protein product: CASSPREDRGHEQYF.

This clone was observed a handful of times. This rearrangement joins TRBV5-1 to TRBJ1-6, with a weak D call TRBD1 (6 bases). V lost 3 bases, J lost 6 bases, and 19 bases lay in between. CDR1 and CDR2 (germline): SGHRS, YFSETQ. The CDR3 is 17 amino acids. CDR3 residues: CASSSRTTGTSNSPLHF. CDR3 coding DNA: TGCGCCAGCAGCTCGCGGACCACCGGGACATCTAATTCACCCCTCCACTTT.

V usage is TRBV7-9 and J usage is TRBJ1-1; D gene uncertain. The V gene lost 4 bases and the J gene lost 1 base, with 4 bases spanning the gap. The CDR3 sequence is 12 residues long. The germline V gene has CDR1 SEHNR and CDR2 FQNEAQ (reference sequence). DNA for the CDR3: TGTGCCAGCAGCTCCCAGAACACTGAAGCTTTCTTT. This translates into CASSSQNTEAFF.